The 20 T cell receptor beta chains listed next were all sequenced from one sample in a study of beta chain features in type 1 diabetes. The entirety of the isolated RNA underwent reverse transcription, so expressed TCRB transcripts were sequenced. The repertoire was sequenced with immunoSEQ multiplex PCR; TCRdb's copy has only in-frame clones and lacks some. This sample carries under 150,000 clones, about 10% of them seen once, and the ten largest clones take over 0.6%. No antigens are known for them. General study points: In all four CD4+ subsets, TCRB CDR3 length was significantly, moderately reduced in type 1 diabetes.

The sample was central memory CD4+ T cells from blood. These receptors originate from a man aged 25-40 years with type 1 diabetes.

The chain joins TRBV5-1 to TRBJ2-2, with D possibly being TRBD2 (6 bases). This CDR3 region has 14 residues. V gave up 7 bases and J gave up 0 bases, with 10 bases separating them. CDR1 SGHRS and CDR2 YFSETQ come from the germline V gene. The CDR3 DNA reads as TGCGCCAGCCAGGAGGGTGCGAACACCGGGGAGCTGTTTTTT. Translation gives CASQEGANTGELFF.

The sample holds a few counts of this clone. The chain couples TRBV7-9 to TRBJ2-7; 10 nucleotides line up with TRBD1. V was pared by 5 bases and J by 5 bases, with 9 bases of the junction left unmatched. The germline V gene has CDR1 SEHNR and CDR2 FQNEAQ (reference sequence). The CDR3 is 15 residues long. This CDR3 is CASSLRTGGNDEQYF. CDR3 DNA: TGTGCCAGCAGCCTAAGGACAGGGGGTAACGACGAGCAGTACTTC. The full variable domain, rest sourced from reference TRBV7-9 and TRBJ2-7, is DTGVSQNPRHKITKRGQNVTFRCDPISEHNRLYWYRQTLGQGPEFLTYFQNEAQLEKSRLLSDRFSAERPKGSFSTLEIQRTEQGDSAMYLCASSLRTGGNDEQYFGPGTRLTVT.

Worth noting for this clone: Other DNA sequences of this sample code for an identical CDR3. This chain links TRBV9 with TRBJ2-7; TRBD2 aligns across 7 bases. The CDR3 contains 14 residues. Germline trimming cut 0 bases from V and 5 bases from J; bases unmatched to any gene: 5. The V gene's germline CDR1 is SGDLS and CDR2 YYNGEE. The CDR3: CASSVGGLENEQYF. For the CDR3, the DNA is TGTGCCAGCAGCGTAGGCGGACTAGAAAACGAGCAGTACTTC.

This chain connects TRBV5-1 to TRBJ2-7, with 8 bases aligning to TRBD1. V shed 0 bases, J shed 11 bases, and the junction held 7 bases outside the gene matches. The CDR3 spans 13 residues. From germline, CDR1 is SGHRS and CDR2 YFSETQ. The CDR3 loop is CASSLGQGTREYF. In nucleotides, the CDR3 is TGCGCCAGCAGCTTGGGACAGGGGACCAGGGAGTACTTC. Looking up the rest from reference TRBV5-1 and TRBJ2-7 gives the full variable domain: KAGVTQTPRYLIKTRGQQVTLSCSPISGHRSVSWYQQTPGQGLQFLFEYFSETQRNKGNFPGRFSGRQFSNSRSEMNVSTLELGDSALYLCASSLGQGTREYFGPGTRLTVT.

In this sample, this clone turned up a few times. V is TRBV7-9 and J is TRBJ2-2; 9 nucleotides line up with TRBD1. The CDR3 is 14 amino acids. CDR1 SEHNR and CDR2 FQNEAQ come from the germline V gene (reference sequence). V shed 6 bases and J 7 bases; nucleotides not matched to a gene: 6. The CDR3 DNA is TGTGCCAGCAGACTCCGGGACAGGGTCGGGGAGCTGTTTTTT. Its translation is CASRLRDRVGELFF.

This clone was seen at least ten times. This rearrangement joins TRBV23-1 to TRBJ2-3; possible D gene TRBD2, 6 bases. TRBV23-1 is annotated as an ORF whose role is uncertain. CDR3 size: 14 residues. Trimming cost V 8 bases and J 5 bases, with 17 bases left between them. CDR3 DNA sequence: TGCGCCAGCCTGGGGGAACTAGCCGAAGATACGCAGTATTTT. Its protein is CASLGELAEDTQYF.

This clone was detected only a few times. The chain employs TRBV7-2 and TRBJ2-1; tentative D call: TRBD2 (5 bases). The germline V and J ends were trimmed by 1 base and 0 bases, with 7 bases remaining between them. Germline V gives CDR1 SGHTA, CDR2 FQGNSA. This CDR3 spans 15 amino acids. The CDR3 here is CASSLVGDSYNEQFF. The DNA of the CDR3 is TGTGCCAGCAGCTTAGTCGGGGACTCCTACAATGAGCAGTTCTTC.

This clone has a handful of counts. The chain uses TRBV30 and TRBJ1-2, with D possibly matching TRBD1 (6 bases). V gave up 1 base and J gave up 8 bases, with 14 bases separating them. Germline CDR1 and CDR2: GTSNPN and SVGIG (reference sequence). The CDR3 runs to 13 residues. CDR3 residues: CAWSGYRVGGYTF. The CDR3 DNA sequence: TGTGCCTGGAGTGGATACAGGGTCGGGGGCTACACCTTC.

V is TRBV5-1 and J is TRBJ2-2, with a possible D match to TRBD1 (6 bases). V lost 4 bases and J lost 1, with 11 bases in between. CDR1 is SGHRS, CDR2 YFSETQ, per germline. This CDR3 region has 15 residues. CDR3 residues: CASSPDSRNTGELFF. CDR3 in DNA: TGCGCCAGCAGCCCGGACAGCCGGAACACCGGGGAGCTGTTTTTT.

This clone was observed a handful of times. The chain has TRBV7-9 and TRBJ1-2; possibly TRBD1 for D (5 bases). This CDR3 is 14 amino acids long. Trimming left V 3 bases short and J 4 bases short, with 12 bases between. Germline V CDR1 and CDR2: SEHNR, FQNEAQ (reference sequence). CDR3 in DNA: TGTGCCAGCAGCTTCCCAGGGCCTGGCTATGGCTACACCTTC. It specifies CASSFPGPGYGYTF. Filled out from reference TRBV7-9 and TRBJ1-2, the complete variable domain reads DTGVSQNPRHKITKRGQNVTFRCDPISEHNRLYWYRQTLGQGPEFLTYFQNEAQLEKSRLLSDRFSAERPKGSFSTLEIQRTEQGDSAMYLCASSFPGPGYGYTFGSGTRLTVV.

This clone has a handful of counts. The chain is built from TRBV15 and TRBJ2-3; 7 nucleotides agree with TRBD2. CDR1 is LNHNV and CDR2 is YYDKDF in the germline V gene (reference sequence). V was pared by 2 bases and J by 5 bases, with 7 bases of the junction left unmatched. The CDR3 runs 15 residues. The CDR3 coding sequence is TGTGCCACCAGCAGAACCCTAGCGGTAGGAGATACGCAGTATTTT. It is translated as CATSRTLAVGDTQYF.

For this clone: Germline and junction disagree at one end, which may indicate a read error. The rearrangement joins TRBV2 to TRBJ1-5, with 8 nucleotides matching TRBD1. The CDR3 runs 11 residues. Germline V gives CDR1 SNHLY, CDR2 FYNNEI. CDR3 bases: TGTGCCAGCAGGGCCGGGACAGGTTTGTTTTTT. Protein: CASRAGTGLFF.

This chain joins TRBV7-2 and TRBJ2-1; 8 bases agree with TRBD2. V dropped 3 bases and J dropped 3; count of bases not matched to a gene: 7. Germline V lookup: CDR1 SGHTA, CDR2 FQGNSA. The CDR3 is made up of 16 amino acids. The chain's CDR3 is CASSFHGGAGYNEQFF. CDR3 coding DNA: TGTGCCAGCAGCTTCCACGGGGGGGCCGGCTACAATGAGCAGTTCTTC. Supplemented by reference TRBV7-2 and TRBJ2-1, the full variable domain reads GAGVSQSPSNKVTEKGKDVELRCDPISGHTALYWYRQSLGQGLEFLIYFQGNSAPDKSGLPSDRFSAERTGGSVSTLTIQRTQQEDSAVYLCASSFHGGAGYNEQFFGPGTRLTVL.

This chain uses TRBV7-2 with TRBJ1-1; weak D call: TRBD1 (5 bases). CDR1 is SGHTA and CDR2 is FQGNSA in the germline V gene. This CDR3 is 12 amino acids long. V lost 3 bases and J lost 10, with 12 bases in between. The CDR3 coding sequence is TGTGCCAGCAGCTTCCCCCAGGGAGGAGCTTTCTTT. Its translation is CASSFPQGGAFF.

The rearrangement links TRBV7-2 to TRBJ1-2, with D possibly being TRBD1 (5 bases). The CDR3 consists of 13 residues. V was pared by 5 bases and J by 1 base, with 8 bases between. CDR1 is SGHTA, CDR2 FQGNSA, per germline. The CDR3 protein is CASSPDSNYGYTF. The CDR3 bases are TGTGCCAGCAGCCCCGACAGTAACTATGGCTACACCTTC.

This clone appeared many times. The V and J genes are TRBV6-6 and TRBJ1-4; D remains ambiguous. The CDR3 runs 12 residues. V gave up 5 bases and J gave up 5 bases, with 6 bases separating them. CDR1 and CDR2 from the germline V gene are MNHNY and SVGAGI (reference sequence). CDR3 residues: CASSGINEKLFF. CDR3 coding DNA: TGTGCCAGCAGTGGCATAAATGAAAAACTGTTTTTT.

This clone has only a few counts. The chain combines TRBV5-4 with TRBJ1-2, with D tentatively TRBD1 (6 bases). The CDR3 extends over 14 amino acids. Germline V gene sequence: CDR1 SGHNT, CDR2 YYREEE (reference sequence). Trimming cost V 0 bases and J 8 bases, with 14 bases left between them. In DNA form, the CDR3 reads TGTGCCAGCAGCTTGGGAGGTGCAGGGGACGGCTACACCTTC. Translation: CASSLGGAGDGYTF.

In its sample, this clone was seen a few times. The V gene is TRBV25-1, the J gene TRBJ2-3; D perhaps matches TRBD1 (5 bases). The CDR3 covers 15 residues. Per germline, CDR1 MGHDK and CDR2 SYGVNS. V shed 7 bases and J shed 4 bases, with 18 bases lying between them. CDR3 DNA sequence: TGTGCCAGCACTAATCAGGGTGGTAGTGCAGATACGCAGTATTTT. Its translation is CASTNQGGSADTQYF. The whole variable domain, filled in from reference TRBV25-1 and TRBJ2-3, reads EADIYQTPRYLVIGTGKKITLECSQTMGHDKMYWYQQDPGMELHLIHYSYGVNSTEKGDLSSESTVSRIRTEHFPLTLESARPSHTSQYLCASTNQGGSADTQYFGPGTRLTVL.

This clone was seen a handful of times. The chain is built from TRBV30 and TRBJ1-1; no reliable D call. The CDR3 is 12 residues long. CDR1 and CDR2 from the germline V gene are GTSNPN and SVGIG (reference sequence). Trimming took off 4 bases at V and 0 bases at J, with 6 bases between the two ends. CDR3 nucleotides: TGTGCCTGGAAACTCATGAACACTGAAGCTTTCTTT. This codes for CAWKLMNTEAFF.

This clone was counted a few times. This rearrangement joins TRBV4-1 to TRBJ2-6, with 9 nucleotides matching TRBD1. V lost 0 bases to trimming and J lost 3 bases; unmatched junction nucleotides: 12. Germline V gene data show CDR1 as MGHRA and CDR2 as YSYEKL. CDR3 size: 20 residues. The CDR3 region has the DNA TGCGCCAGCAGCCAAGATGTAAGTCGGACAGGGGTACATGGGGCCAACGTCCTGACTTTC. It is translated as CASSQDVSRTGVHGANVLTF.